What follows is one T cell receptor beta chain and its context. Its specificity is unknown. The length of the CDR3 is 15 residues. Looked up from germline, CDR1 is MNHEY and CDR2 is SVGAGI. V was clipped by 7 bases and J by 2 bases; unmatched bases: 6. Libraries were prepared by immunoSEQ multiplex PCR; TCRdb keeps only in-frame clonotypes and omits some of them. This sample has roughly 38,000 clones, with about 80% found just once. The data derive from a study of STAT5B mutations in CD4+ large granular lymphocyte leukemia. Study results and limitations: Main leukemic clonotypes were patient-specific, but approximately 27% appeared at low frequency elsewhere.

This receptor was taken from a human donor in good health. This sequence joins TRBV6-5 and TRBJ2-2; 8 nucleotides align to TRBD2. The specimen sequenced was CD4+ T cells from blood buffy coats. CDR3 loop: CASTPGGANTGELFF. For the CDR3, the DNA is TGTGCCAGCACCCCGGGGGGGGCCAACACCGGGGAGCTGTTTTTT.